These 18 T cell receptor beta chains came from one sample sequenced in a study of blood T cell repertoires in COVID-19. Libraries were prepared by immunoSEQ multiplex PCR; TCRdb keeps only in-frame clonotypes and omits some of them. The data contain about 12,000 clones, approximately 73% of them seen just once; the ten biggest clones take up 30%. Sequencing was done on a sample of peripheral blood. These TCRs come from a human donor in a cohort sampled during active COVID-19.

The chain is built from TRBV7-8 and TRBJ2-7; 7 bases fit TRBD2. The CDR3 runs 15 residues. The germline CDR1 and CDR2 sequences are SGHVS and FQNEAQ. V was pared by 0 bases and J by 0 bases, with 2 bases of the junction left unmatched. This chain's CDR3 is CASSLARTSSYEQYF. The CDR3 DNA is TGTGCCAGCAGCTTAGCCCGGACTAGCTCCTACGAGCAGTACTTC.

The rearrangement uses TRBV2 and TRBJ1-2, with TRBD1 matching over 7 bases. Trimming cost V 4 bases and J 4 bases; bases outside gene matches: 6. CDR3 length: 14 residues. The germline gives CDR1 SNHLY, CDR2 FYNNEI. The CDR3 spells CASSARQGSYGYTF. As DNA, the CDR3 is TGTGCCAGCAGTGCCCGACAGGGTTCCTATGGCTACACCTTC. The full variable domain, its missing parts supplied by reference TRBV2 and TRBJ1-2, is EPEVTQTPSHQVTQMGQEVILRCVPISNHLYFYWYRQILGQKVEFLVSFYNNEISEKSEIFDDQFSVERPDGSNFTLKIRSTKLEDSAMYFCASSARQGSYGYTFGSGTRLTVV.

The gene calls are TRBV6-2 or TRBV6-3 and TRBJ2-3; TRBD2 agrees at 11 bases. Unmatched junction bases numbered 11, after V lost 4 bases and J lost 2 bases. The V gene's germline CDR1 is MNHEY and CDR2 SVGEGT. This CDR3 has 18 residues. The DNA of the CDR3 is TGTGCCAGCAGTTCGAGATCTAGCGGGAGGCTTTACACAGATACGCAGTATTTT. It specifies CASSSRSSGRLYTDTQYF.

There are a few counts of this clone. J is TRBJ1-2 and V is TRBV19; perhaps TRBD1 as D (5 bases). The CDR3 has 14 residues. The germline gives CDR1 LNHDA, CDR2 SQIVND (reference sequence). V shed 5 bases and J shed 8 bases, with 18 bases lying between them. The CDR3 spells CASSQGGAGKGYTF. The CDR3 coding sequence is TGTGCCAGTAGTCAGGGCGGCGCAGGGAAGGGCTACACCTTC.

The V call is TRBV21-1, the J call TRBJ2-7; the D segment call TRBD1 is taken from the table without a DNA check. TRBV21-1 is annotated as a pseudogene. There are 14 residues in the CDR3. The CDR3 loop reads CASSKAQGWDEQYF. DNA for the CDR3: TGTGCCAGCAGCAAAGCGCAGGGTTGGGACGAGCAGTACTTC.

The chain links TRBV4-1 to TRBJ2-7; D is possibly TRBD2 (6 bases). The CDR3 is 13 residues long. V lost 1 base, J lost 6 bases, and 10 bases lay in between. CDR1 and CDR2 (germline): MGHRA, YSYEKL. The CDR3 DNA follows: TGCGCCAGCAGCCAAGGGACTACGGGCGAGCAGTACTTC. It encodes CASSQGTTGEQYF.

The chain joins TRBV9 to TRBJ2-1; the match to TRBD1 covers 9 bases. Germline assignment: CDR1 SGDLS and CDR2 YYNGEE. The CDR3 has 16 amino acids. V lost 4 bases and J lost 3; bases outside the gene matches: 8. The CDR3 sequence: CASSKTQGADYNEQFF. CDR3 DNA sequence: TGTGCCAGCAGCAAAACACAGGGGGCAGACTACAATGAGCAGTTCTTC. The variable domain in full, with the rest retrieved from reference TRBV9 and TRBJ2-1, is DSGVTQTPKHLITATGQRVTLRCSPRSGDLSVYWYQQSLDQGLQFLIQYYNGEERAKGNILERFSAQQFPDLHSELNLSSLELGDSALYFCASSKTQGADYNEQFFGPGTRLTVL.

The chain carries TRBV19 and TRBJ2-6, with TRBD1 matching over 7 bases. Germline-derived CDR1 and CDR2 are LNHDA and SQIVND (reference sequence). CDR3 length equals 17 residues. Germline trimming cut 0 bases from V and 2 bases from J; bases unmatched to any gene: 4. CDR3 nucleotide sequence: TGTGCCAGTAGTATAGAAAAGACAGGGACTGGGGCCAACGTCCTGACTTTC. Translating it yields CASSIEKTGTGANVLTF.

The CDR3 nucleotides are TGCAGCGTTGCGCAGGGGGCTGGAGATACGCAGTATTTT. This gives the protein CSVAQGAGDTQYF. The V and J genes are TRBV29-1 and TRBJ2-3, with 8 bases fitting TRBD1. The V segment lost 4 bases and the J segment 5 bases; nucleotides outside the gene matches: 5. CDR1 and CDR2 (germline): SQVTM, ANQGSEA. The CDR3 contains 13 residues.

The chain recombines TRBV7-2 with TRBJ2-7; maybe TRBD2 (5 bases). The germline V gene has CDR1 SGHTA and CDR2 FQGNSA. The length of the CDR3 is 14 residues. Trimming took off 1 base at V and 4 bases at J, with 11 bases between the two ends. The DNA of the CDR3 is TGTGCCAGCAGCTTAGGCCCAGCGGAGTACGAGCAGTACTTC. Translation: CASSLGPAEYEQYF.

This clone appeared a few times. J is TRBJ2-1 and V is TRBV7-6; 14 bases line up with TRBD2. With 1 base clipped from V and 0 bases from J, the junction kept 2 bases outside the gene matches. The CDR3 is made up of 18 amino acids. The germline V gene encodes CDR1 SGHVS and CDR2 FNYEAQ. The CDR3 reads CASSLGLAGGPSYNEQFF. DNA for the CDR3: TGTGCCAGCAGCTTAGGACTAGCGGGGGGGCCCTCCTACAATGAGCAGTTCTTC. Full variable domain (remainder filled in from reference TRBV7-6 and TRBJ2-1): GAGVSQSPRYKVTKRGQDVALRCDPISGHVSLYWYRQALGQGPEFLTYFNYEAQQDKSGLPNDRFSAERPEGSISTLTIQRTEQRDSAMYRCASSLGLAGGPSYNEQFFGPGTRLTVL.

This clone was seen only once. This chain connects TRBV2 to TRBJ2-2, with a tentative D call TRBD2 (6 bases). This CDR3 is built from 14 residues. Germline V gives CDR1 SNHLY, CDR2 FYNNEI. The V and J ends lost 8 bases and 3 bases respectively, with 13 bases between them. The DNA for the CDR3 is TGTGCCAGCCGCTCCGGGGACTACACCGGGGAGCTGTTTTTT. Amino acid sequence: CASRSGDYTGELFF.

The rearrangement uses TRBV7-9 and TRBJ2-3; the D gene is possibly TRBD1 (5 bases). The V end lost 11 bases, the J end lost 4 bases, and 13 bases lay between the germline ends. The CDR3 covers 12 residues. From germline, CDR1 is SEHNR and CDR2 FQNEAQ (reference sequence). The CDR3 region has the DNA TGTGCCGCAACCCAGGGTGCAGATACGCAGTATTTT. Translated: CAATQGADTQYF.

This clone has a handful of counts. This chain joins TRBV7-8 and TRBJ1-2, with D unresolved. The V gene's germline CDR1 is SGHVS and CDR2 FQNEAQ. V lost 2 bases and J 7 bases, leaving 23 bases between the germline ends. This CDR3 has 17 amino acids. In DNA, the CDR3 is TGTGCCAGCAGCTTATTTGGTGGCGGTCTACTCTTGGGTGGCTACACCTTC. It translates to CASSLFGGGLLLGGYTF.

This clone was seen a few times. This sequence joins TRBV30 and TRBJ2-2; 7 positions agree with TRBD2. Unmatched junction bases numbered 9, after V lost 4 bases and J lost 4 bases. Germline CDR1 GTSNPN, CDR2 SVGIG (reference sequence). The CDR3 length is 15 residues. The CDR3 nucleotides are TGTGCCTGGAAATTGGGGGGGATTGGCACCGGGGAGCTGTTTTTT. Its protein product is CAWKLGGIGTGELFF.

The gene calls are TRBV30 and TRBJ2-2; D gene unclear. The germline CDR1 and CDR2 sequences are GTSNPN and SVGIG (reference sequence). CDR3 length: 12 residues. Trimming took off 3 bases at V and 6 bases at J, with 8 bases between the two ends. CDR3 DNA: TGTGCCTGGAGCCTCCCTCCCGGGGAGCTGTTTTTT. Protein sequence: CAWSLPPGELFF.

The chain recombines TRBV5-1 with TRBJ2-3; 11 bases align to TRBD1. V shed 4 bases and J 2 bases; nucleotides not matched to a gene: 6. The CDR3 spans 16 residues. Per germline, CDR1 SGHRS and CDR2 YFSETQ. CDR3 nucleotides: TGCGCCAGCAGCAGCCGGGACAGGGGGGTCACAGATACGCAGTATTTT. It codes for CASSSRDRGVTDTQYF.

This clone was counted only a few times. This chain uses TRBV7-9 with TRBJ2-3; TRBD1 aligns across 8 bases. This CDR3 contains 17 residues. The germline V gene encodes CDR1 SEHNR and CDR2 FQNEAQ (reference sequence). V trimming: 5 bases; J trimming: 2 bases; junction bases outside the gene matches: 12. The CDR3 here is CASSPRGTGSLTDTQYF. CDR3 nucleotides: TGTGCCAGCAGCCCCCGTGGGACAGGTTCTCTCACAGATACGCAGTATTTT.